This T cell receptor beta chain is from a study of blood T cells in healthy people across ages. Findings and caveats of the study: Measured against age, TCR beta diversity per million T cells decreased in a roughly linear manner. Long-lived donors had more naive CD4+ cells and higher diversity than aged donors.

The germline CDR1 and CDR2 sequences are LGHDT and YNNKEL (reference sequence). Trimming at V came to 8 bases and at J to 4 bases, leaving 8 bases not matched to a gene. The length of the CDR3 is 14 residues. Sample-barcoded 5' priming and a J-beta primer mix drove a second PCR of roughly 6 to 12 cycles. TCRdb fed the 5' RACE reads into MiXCR, producing one record per CDR3 protein. Of about 1,500,000 distinct CDR3 sequences listed, 28% are singletons. Peripheral blood, about 9.8 milliliters per donor, was collected. This clonotype appeared many times. Its antigen is not identified. The chain couples TRBV3-1 to TRBJ2-7; 10 nucleotides agree with TRBD1. This receptor was identified in a woman aged 25 to 39 in good health. Sequences were obtained from blood. The chain's CDR3 is CASRGQGGIYEQYF. The CDR3 DNA reads as TGTGCCAGCCGCGGACAGGGGGGAATTTACGAGCAGTACTTC.